This T cell receptor beta chain was retrieved from a study of early T cells in non-severe SARS-CoV-2 infection. Turning to the study itself: Sequencing of bulk RNA from unsorted whole blood was done, without chain pairing. Study findings and constraints: VDJdb-based matching was biased toward anti-spike CD8 responses and missed private and CD4 specificities.

As part of library construction, unique molecular identifiers were attached to individual cDNA molecules. MiXCR, applied by TCRdb to the 5' RACE reads, yields one record per CDR3 protein. This repertoire shows 36,000 or so distinct CDR3 sequences, about 3.9% found once; its top ten account for about 6%. Within the sample, this clonotype is medium-sized. Its matching antigen is unknown. The specimen sequenced was whole blood. This sequence originates from an adult who was a healthcare worker with PCR-confirmed SARS-CoV-2 infection or an uninfected control (not recorded which).

CDR3 DNA: TGCAGCGTTGGGACAGGGAACTATGGCTACACCTTC. Amino acid sequence: CSVGTGNYGYTF. The rearrangement uses TRBV29-1 and TRBJ1-2, with 8 bases lining up with TRBD1. J gave up 2 bases and V 4 bases, and 0 bases lay outside the gene matches. The germline CDR1 and CDR2 sequences are SQVTM and ANQGSEA. This CDR3 has 12 residues.